The T cell receptor (beta chain) under discussion was sequenced for a study of blood T cell repertoires in COVID-19. For the study at large: PBMCs, B-cell-depleted T cells, or T cells provided the cDNA or gDNA that made up the material.

This CDR3 contains 17 residues. The J segment lost 8 bases and the V segment lost 6 bases, leaving 15 bases of the junction unmatched. Germline CDR1 MDHEN, CDR2 SYDVKM. Repertoires were generated with immunoSEQ multiplex PCR, while TCRdb's copy carries only in-frame clones and drops some. Among about 170,000 clones listed, around 88% were seen once. Self-reported history from a screening survey and questionnaire set each donor's cohort. Specimen: PBMCs or T cells enriched from blood (not recorded which). V gene TRBV28 combines with J gene TRBJ1-4; 10 bases map to TRBD1. The receptor was isolated from a woman between 45 and 60 years old in a cohort exposed to, infected with or recovered from COVID-19 (not recorded which). CDR3 DNA: TGTGCCAGCAGCGAACTGGGACAGGGACAGGGGAGGGAAAAACTGTTTTTT. Its protein is CASSELGQGQGREKLFF.